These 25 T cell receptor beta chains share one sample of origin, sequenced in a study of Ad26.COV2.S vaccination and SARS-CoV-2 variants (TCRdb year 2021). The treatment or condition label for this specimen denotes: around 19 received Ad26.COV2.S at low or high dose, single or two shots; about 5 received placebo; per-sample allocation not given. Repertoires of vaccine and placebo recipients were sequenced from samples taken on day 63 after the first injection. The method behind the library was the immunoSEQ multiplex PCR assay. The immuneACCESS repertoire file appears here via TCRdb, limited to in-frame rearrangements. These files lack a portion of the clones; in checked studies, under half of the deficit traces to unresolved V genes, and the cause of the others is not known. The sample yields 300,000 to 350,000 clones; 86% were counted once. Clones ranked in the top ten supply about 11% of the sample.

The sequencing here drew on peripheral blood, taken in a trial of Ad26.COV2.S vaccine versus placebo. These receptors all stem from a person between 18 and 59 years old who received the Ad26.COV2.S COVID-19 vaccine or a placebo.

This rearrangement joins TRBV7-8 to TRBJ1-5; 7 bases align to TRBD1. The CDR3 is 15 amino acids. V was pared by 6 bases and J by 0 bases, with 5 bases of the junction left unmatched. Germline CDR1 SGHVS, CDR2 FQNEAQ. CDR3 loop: CASRLGTVSNQPQHF. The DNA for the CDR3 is TGTGCCAGCAGACTAGGGACAGTTAGCAATCAGCCCCAGCATTTT. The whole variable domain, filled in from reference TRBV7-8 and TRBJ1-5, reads GAGVSQSPRYKVAKRGQDVALRCDPISGHVSLFWYQQALGQGPEFLTYFQNEAQLDKSGLPSDRFFAERPEGSVSTLKIQRTQQEDSAVYLCASRLGTVSNQPQHFGDGTRLSIL.

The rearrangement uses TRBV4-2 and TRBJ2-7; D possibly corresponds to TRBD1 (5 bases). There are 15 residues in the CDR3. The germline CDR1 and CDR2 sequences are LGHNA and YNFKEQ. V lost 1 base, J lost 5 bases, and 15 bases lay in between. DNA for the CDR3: TGTGCCAGCAGCCAAGGGGCAGGGATGATGAACGAGCAGTACTTC. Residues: CASSQGAGMMNEQYF.

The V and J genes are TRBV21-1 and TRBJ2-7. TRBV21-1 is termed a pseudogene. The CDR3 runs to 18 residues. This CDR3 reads CASSKPHPDGSNVYEQYF. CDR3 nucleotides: TGTGCCAGCAGCAAACCTCATCCGGACGGGTCAAATGTCTACGAGCAGTACTTC.

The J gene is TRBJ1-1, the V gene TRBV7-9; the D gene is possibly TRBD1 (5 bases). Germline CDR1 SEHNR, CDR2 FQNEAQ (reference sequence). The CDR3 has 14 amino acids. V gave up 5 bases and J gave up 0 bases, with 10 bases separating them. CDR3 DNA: TGTGCCAGCAGCATAACGGGGCTGAACACTGAAGCTTTCTTT. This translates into CASSITGLNTEAFF.

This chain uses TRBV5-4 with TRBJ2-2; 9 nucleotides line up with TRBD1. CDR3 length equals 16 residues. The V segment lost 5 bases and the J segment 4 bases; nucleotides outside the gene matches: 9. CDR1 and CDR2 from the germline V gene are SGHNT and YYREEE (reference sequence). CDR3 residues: CASRPGGQGPTGELFF. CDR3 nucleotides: TGTGCCAGCAGACCAGGGGGACAGGGACCCACCGGGGAGCTGTTTTTT.

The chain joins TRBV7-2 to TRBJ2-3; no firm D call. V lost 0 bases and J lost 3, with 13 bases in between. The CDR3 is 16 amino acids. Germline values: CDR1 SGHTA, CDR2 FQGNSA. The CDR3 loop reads CASSLAYGSGTDTQYF. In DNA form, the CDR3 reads TGTGCCAGCAGCTTAGCATATGGATCTGGTACAGATACGCAGTATTTT.

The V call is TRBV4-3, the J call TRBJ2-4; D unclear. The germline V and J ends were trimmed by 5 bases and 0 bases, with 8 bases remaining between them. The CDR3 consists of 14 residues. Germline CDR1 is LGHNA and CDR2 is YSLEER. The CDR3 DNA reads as TGCGCCAGCAGCGATAGTATAGCCAAAAACATTCAGTACTTC. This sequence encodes CASSDSIAKNIQYF.

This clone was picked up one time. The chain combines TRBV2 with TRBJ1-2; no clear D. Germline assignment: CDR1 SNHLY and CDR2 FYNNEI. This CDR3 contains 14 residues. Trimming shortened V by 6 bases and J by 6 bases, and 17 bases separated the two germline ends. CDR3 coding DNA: TGTGCCAGCAGAACTGAAGGACTGTTTCATGGCTACACCTTC. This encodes CASRTEGLFHGYTF.

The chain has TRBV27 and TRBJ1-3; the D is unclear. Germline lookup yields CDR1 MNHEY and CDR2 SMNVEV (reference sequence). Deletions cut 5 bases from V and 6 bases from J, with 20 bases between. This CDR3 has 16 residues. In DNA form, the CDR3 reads TGTGCCAGCAGTCCGACCTTCTACTCTTTTGAAAACACCATATATTTT. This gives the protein CASSPTFYSFENTIYF.

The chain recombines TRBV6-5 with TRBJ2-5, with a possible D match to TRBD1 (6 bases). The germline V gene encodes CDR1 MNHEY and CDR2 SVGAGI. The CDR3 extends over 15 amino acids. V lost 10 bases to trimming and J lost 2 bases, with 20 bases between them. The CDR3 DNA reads TGTGCCACCCGGGTCGCGAGGGGGTTTCAAGAGACCCAGTACTTC. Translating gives CATRVARGFQETQYF.

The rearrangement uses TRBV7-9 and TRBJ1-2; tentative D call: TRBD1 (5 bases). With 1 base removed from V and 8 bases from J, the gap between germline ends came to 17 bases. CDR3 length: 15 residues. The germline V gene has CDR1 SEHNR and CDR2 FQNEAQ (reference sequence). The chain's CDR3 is CASSLEGADRGGYTF. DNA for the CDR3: TGTGCCAGCAGCTTAGAAGGTGCGGACCGGGGCGGCTACACCTTC.

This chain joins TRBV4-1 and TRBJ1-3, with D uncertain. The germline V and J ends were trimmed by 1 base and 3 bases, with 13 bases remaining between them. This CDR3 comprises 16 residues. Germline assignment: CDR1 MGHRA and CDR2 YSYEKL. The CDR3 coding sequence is TGCGCCAGCAGCCAAGGTCAAGCATCGTATGGAAACACCATATATTTT. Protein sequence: CASSQGQASYGNTIYF.

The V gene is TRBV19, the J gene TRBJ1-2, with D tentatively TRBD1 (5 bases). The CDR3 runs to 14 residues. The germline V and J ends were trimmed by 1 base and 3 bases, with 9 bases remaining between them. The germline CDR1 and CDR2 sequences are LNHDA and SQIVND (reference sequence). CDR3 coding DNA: TGTGCCAGTAGTATAGTCGGCAGGGACTATGGCTACACCTTC. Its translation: CASSIVGRDYGYTF. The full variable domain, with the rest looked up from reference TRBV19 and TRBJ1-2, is DGGITQSPKYLFRKEGQNVTLSCEQNLNHDAMYWYRQDPGQGLRLIYYSQIVNDFQKGDIAEGYSVSREKKESFPLTVTSAQKNPTAFYLCASSIVGRDYGYTFGSGTRLTVV.

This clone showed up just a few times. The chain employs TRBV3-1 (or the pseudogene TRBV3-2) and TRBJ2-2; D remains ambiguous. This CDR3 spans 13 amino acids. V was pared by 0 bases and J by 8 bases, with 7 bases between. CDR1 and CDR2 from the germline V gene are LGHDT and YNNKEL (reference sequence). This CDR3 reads CASSQETAGELFF. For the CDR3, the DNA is TGTGCCAGCAGCCAAGAGACGGCAGGGGAGCTGTTTTTT.

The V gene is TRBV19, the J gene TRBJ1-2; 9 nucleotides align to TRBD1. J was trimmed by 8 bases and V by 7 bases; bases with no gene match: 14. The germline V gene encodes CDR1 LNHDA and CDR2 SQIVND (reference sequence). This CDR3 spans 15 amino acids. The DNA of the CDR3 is TGTGCCAGTAACGATCCGGGACAGGGAAGAGAGGGCTACACCTTC. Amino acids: CASNDPGQGREGYTF.

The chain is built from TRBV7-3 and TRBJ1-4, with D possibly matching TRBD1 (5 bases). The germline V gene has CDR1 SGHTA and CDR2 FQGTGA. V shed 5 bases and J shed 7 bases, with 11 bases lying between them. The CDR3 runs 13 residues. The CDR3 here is CASSRTQGEKLFF. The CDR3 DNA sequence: TGTGCCAGCAGCCGCACCCAGGGTGAAAAACTGTTTTTT.

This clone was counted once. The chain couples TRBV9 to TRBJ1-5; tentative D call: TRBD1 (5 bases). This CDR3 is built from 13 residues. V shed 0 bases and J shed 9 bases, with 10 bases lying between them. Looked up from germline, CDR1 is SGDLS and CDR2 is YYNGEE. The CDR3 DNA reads TGTGCCAGCAGCGTAGCAGGGCCTGGGCCCCAGCATTTT. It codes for CASSVAGPGPQHF.

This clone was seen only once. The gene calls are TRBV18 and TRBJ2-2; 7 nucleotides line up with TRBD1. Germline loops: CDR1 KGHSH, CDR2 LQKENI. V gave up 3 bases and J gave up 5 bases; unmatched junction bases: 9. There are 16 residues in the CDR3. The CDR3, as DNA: TGTGCCAGCTCACCTTCGAACAGGGGATGGACCGGGGAGCTGTTTTTT. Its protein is CASSPSNRGWTGELFF.

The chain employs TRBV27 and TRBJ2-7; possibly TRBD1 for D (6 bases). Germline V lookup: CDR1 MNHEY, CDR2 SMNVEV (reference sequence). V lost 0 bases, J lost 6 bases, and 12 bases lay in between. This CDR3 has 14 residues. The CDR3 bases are TGTGCCAGCAGTTTATCTGGGACATGGGGCGAGCAGTACTTC. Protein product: CASSLSGTWGEQYF.

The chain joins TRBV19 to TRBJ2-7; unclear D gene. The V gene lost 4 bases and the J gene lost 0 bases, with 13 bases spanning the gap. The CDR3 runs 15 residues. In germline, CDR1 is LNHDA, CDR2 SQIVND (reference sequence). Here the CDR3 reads CASSRTIISSYEQYF. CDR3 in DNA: TGTGCCAGTAGTAGAACGATTATCAGCTCCTACGAGCAGTACTTC.

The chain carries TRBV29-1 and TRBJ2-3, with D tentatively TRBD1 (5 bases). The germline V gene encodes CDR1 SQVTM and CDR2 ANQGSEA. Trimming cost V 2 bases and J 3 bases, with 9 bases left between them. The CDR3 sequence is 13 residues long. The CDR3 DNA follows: TGCAGCGTTGAAACCGACAGAACAGATACGCAGTATTTT. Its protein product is CSVETDRTDTQYF.

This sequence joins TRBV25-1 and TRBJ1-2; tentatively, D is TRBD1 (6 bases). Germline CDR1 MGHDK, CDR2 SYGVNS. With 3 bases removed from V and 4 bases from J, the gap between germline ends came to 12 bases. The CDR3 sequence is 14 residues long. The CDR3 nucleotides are TGTGCCAGCAGTGAGGGGGCCCCGCTCTATGGCTACACCTTC. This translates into CASSEGAPLYGYTF.

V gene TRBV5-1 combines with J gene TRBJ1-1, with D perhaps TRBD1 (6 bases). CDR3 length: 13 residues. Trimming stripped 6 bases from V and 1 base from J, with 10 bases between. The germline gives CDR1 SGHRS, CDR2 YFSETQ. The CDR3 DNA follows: TGCGCCAGCAAGGGGGGCGCGAACACTGAAGCTTTCTTT. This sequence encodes CASKGGANTEAFF.

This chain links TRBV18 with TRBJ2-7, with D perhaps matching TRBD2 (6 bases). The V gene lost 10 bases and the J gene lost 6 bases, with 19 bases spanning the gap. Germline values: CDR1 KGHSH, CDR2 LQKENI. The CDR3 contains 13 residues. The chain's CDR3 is CATSWDSRSEQYF. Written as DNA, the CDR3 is TGTGCCACCTCCTGGGACTCAAGGAGCGAGCAGTACTTC.

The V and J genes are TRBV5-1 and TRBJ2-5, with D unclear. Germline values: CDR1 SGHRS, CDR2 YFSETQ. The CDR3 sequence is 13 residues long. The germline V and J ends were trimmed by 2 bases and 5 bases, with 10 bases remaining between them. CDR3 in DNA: TGCGCCAGCAGCTTTCCCCATCATGAGACCCAGTACTTC. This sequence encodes CASSFPHHETQYF. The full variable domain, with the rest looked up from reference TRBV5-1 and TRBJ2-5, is KAGVTQTPRYLIKTRGQQVTLSCSPISGHRSVSWYQQTPGQGLQFLFEYFSETQRNKGNFPGRFSGRQFSNSRSEMNVSTLELGDSALYLCASSFPHHETQYFGPGTRLLVL.